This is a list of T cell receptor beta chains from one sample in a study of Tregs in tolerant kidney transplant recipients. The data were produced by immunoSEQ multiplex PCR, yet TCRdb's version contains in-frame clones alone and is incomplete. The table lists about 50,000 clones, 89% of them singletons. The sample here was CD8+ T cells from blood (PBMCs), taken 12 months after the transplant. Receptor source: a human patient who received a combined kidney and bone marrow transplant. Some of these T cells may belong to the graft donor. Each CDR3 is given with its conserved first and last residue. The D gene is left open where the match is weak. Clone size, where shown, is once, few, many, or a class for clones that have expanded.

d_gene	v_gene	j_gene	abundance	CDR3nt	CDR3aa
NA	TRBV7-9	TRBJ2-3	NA	TGTGCCAGCAGCTTAATCGGGGACGGAGGGCTTCTACCAGATACGCAGTATTTT	CASSLIGDGGLLPDTQYF
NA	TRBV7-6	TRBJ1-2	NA	TGTGCCAGCAGCCCTGCTCCCAGTATTAACTATGGCTACACCTTC	CASSPAPSINYGYTF
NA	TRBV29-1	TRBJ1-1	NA	TGCAGCACCGAACAGGCAAACACTGAAGCTTTCTTT	CSTEQANTEAFF
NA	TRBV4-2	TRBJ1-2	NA	TGTGCCAGCAGCCAGCTCGGGACAAGATTTTCTCCACTTCCTAACTATGGCTACACCTTC	CASSQLGTRFSPLPNYGYTF
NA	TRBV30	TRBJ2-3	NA	TGTGCCTGGAGCATCGGGTCGACGGGCACAGATACGCAGTATTTT	CAWSIGSTGTDTQYF
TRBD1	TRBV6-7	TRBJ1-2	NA	TGTGCCAGCAGGGACAGGGGGCAGGGCTATGGCTACACCTTC	CASRDRGQGYGYTF
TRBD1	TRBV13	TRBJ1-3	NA	TGTGCCAGCAGTCCGGGACAGGGGCACACCATATATTTT	CASSPGQGHTIYF
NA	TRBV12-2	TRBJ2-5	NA	TGTGCAAGTCGCTTACCGCCGCAGGGGGTAGCGGGAGGGCCGGAGACCCAGTACTTC	CASRLPPQGVAGGPETQYF
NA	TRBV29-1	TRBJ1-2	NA	TGCAGCGTTGAAGTAGTCGGGGGGGCAAGGGATGGCTACACCTTC	CSVEVVGGARDGYTF
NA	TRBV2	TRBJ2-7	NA	TGTGCCAGCAGTGAATTGGCAGGGGCCCTAGACTACGAGCAGTACTTC	CASSELAGALDYEQYF
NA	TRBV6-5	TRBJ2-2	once	TGTGCCAGCAGTGACAGGAGGACCACCGGGGAGCTGTTTTTT	CASSDRRTTGELFF
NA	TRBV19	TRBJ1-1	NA	TGTGCCAGTAACTACGGGACTCCTAGTGGCACTGAAGCTTTCTTT	CASNYGTPSGTEAFF
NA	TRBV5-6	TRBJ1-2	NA	TGTGCCAGCAGCTTGGAGGCAGGGGCGCCCTATGGCTACACCTTC	CASSLEAGAPYGYTF
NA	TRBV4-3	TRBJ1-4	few	TGCGCCAGCAGCACAGGGTTTGCAACTAATGAAAAACTGTTTTTT	CASSTGFATNEKLFF
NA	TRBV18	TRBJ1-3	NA	TGTGCCAGCTCACCCCAGGCAGGGGAAAGCTCTGGAAACACCATATATTTT	CASSPQAGESSGNTIYF
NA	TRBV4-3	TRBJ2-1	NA	TGCGCCAGCAGCCAAGAGGCAGGCGCCTACAATGAGCAGTTCTTC	CASSQEAGAYNEQFF
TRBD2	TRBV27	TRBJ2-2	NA	TGTGCCAGCAGCTTCCAAGTTGGACTAGCGACGCGGGAGCTGTTTTTT	CASSFQVGLATRELFF
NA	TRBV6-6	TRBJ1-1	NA	TGTGCCAGCAGCTACCCACAGGGAATGAACACTGAAGCTTTCTTT	CASSYPQGMNTEAFF
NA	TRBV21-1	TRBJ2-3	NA	TGTGCCAGGAAGCGGGACCTCCGGCAGTATTTT	CARKRDLRQYF
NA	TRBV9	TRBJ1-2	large	TGTGCCAGCAGCGTAGGCGGAGGAGAGTATGGCTACACCTTC	CASSVGGGEYGYTF
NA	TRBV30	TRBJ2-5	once	TGTGCCTGGAGTGTTGCTGGCGGCCACCTAGAGACCCAGTACTTC	CAWSVAGGHLETQYF
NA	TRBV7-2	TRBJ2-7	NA	TGTGCCAGCAGCTTATGGGCGGGAACCTACGAGCAGTACTTC	CASSLWAGTYEQYF
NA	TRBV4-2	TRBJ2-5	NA	TGTGCCAGCAGCCAACCACAGGGAATCGGAGAGACCCAGTACTTC	CASSQPQGIGETQYF
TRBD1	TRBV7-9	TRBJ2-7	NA	TGTGCCAGCAGCTTAAGTAAGGACAGGGTAACCTACGAGCAGTACTTC	CASSLSKDRVTYEQYF
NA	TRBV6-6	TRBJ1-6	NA	TGTGCCAGCAGTTGGCAGGGAAATTCACCCCTCCACTTT	CASSWQGNSPLHF
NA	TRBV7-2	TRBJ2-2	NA	TGTGCCAGCAGCCTAGCCAGGCCCGGGGAGCTGTTTTTT	CASSLARPGELFF
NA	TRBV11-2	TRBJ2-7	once	TGTGCCAGCAGCTTAGCCGGGGACGAGCAGTACTTC	CASSLAGDEQYF
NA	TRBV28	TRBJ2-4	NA	TGTGCCAGCCACAGTGACAGAATAGGGGGCATTCAGTACTTC	CASHSDRIGGIQYF
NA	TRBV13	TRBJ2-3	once	TGTGCCAGCAGCAAGGGGTCAGATACGCAGTATTTT	CASSKGSDTQYF
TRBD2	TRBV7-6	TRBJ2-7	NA	TGTGCCAGCTCGAATAGCGGGGGCACCTACGAGCAGTACTTC	CASSNSGGTYEQYF
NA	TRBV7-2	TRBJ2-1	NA	TGTGCCAGCAGCCCCTCGCGGTCCTACAATGAGCAGTTCTTC	CASSPSRSYNEQFF
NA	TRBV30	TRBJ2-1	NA	TGTGCCTGGAGCGACGGGACTTCGAAGTACAATGAGCAGTTCTTC	CAWSDGTSKYNEQFF
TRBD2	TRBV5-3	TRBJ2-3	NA	TGTGCCAGAAGCCAGGGGGTTAGCGGGAGCGGAGATACGCAGTATTTT	CARSQGVSGSGDTQYF
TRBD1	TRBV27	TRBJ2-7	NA	TGTGCCAGCAGTATTAACAGGGGTCCCTACGAGCAGTACTTC	CASSINRGPYEQYF
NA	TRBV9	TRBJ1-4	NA	TGTGCCAGCAGCGTAGCTACAGGATACAATGAAAAACTGTTTTTT	CASSVATGYNEKLFF
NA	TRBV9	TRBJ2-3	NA	TGTGCCAGCAGCGTATTCCTGGCGGCAGATACGCAGTATTTT	CASSVFLAADTQYF
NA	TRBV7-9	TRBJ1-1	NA	TGTGCCAGCAGCGCGGGCAACACTGAAGCTTTCTTT	CASSAGNTEAFF
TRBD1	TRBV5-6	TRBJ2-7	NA	TGTGCCAGCAGCCTTTACCCCGGGACAGGGGTCCCCTACGAGCAGTACTTC	CASSLYPGTGVPYEQYF
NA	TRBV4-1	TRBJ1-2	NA	TGCGCCAGCAGCCAAGATCCGGCGGCCTACTATGGCTACACCTTC	CASSQDPAAYYGYTF
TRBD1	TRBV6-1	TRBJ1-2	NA	TGTGCCAGCAGTGAAGCAGGCGGGACAGGCTATGGCTACACCTTC	CASSEAGGTGYGYTF
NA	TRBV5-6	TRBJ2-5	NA	TGTGCCAGCACCCTAGGAAGCAAAGACGGAGAGACCCAGTACTTC	CASTLGSKDGETQYF
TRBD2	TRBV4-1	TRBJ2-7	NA	TGCGCCAGCAGCACCCGGACTAGCTCCTACGAGCAGTACTTC	CASSTRTSSYEQYF
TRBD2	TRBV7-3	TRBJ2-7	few	TGTGCCAGCAGCGAGACATTAGCGGGAGCGTACGAGCAGTACTTC	CASSETLAGAYEQYF
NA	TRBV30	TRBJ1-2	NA	TGTGCCAGTAGGAAACTATTCAATTCTAACTATGGCTACACCTTC	CASRKLFNSNYGYTF
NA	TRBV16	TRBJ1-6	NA	TGTGCCAGCAGCCAAATCGCCGGGGGGCCAAATTCACCCCTCCACTTT	CASSQIAGGPNSPLHF
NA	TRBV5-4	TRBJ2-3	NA	TGTGCCAGCAGCTCCCGTTACACAGATACGCAGTATTTT	CASSSRYTDTQYF
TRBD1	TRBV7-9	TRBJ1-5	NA	TGTGCCAGCAGCCCCAGGACAGGGCAGGACCAGCCCCAGCATTTT	CASSPRTGQDQPQHF
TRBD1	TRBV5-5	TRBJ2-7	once	TGTGCCAGCAGCTTGGAGGGACAGGGTACCTACGAGCAGTACTTC	CASSLEGQGTYEQYF
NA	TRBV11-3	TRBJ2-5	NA	TGTGCCAGTAATTATAGGGCGGGGTCGTACCAAGAGACCCAGTACTTC	CASNYRAGSYQETQYF
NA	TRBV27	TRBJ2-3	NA	TGTGCCAGCAGTTCTACAGATACGCAGTATTTT	CASSSTDTQYF